One sample yielded the 21 T cell receptor beta chains listed below, sequenced in a study of T cell repertoires in cytomegalovirus infection. TCRdb ran MiXCR on the reads and lists one entry per CDR3 protein. The sample contains 680,000 or so distinct CDR3 sequences, less than 40% of which appear only once. Sequencing was performed on PBMCs. The receptors here all came from a human donor in good health (CMV status not recorded). Some clones in this sample may be carry-over from other donors' samples.

This clonotype has just a few counts. This rearrangement joins TRBV11-1 to TRBJ1-1; 7 nucleotides match TRBD1. Germline CDR1 is SGHAT and CDR2 is FQDESV (reference sequence). V lost 1 base to trimming and J lost 5 bases; unmatched junction nucleotides: 7. CDR3 length: 15 residues. This CDR3 is CASSLGTGPETEAFF. The CDR3 nucleotides are TGTGCCAGCAGCTTAGGGACAGGACCGGAGACTGAAGCTTTCTTT.

The chain couples TRBV30 to TRBJ2-7; D uncertain. This CDR3 region has 13 residues. Trimming left V 0 bases short and J 6 bases short, with 12 bases between. Germline CDR1 reads GTSNPN; CDR2 reads SVGIG (reference sequence). The CDR3 nucleotides are TGTGCCTGGAGTGTACACGGCACCAGCGAGCAGTACTTC. Encoded protein: CAWSVHGTSEQYF.

This clonotype has a handful of counts. The chain uses TRBV7-9 and TRBJ1-1; D possibly corresponds to TRBD1 (6 bases). V dropped 5 bases and J dropped 0 bases, with 13 bases sitting between them. CDR3 size: 15 residues. In germline, CDR1 is SEHNR, CDR2 FQNEAQ (reference sequence). The CDR3 loop is CASSPPQGLNTEAFF. In nucleotides, the CDR3 is TGTGCCAGCAGCCCACCACAGGGACTGAACACTGAAGCTTTCTTT.

Only a few counts were recorded for this clonotype. Here the CDR3 DNA reads TGTGCCAGCAGTGAAAGGGACAGGGGTAACGAGCAGTACTTC. This encodes CASSERDRGNEQYF. The chain recombines TRBV6-1 with TRBJ2-7; 10 bases map to TRBD1. This CDR3 has 14 amino acids. After removal of 2 bases from V and 5 bases from J, the junction contained 3 bases not matched to a gene. The V gene's germline CDR1 is MNHNS and CDR2 SASEGT.

This clonotype was detected a few times. This chain uses TRBV6-6 with TRBJ2-1; 13 bases fit TRBD2. Germline V gene data show CDR1 as MNHNY and CDR2 as SVGAGI (reference sequence). CDR3 length: 14 amino acids. The trim removed 6 bases at V and 10 bases at J, leaving 6 bases unmatched. The DNA for the CDR3 is TGTGCCAGCAGAGTGGGACTAGCGGGGACCGAGCAGTTCTTC. It yields the protein CASRVGLAGTEQFF.

The chain couples TRBV29-1 to TRBJ2-5; 7 nucleotides agree with TRBD1. The germline CDR1 and CDR2 sequences are SQVTM and ANQGSEA. The CDR3 totals 15 residues. Germline trimming cut 2 bases from V and 5 bases from J; bases unmatched to any gene: 11. CDR3 loop: CSVELRDRASETQYF. The CDR3 nucleotides are TGCAGCGTTGAATTACGCGACAGGGCAAGCGAGACCCAGTACTTC.

The chain has TRBV5-6 and TRBJ2-7; D call uncertain. This CDR3 region has 14 residues. The V and J ends lost 0 bases and 0 bases respectively, with 7 bases between them. Germline lookup yields CDR1 SGHDT and CDR2 YYEEEE. The CDR3 nucleotides are TGTGCCAGCAGCTTGGTTTCCAGCTCCTACGAGCAGTACTTC. It yields the protein CASSLVSSSYEQYF. The entire variable domain, with the rest obtained from reference TRBV5-6 and TRBJ2-7, is as follows: DAGVTQSPTHLIKTRGQQVTLRCSPKSGHDTVSWYQQALGQGPQFIFQYYEEEERQRGNFPDRFSGHQFPNYSSELNVNALLLGDSALYLCASSLVSSSYEQYFGPGTRLTVT.

The sample holds many counts of this clonotype. The chain joins TRBV11-3 to TRBJ2-7; the match to TRBD2 covers 12 bases. Germline CDR1 is SGHNT and CDR2 is YENEEA. The CDR3 length is 17 residues. With 1 base clipped from V and 3 bases from J, the junction kept 7 bases outside the gene matches. The CDR3 here is CASSLGLAGEGIYEQYF. CDR3 sequence (DNA): TGTGCCAGCAGCTTAGGACTAGCGGGAGAGGGAATCTACGAGCAGTACTTC.

Points on this clonotype: The conserved phenylalanine or tryptophan normally closing the CDR3 is absent here, so this likely arose from a read error. This sequence joins TRBV12-3 or TRBV12-4 and TRBJ2-3; unclear D gene. Trimming removed 7 bases from V and 3 bases from J, with 26 bases in between. CDR3 length equals 18 residues. CDR3 in amino acids: CASIPLRLPGRRTDTQYL. As DNA, the CDR3 is TGTGCCAGCATCCCTTTGCGGCTCCCGGGCCGTCGAACAGATACGCAGTATTTG.

This rearrangement joins TRBV12-3 or TRBV12-4 to TRBJ2-1; D call uncertain. The V end lost 2 bases, the J end lost 8 bases, and 10 bases lay between the germline ends. The CDR3 runs to 13 residues. CDR3 loop: CASSLRLHDEQFF. The CDR3, as DNA: TGTGCCAGCAGTTTAAGACTCCACGATGAGCAGTTCTTC.

In its sample, this clonotype was seen a few times. This rearrangement joins TRBV14 to TRBJ2-1; TRBD2 matches 9 bases. V was clipped by 4 bases and J by 4 bases; unmatched bases: 14. The CDR3 consists of 18 residues. Germline V lookup: CDR1 SGHDN, CDR2 FVKESK. The CDR3 protein is CASSPTSFSGGEYNEQFF. CDR3 nucleotide sequence: TGTGCCAGCAGCCCGACATCGTTTAGCGGGGGTGAATACAATGAGCAGTTCTTC.

This chain joins TRBV6-5 and TRBJ1-2; D uncertain. CDR3 length: 14 residues. CDR1 and CDR2 from the germline V gene are MNHEY and SVGAGI. The germline V and J ends were trimmed by 4 bases and 2 bases, with 11 bases remaining between them. CDR3 DNA: TGTGCCAGCAGTTGGACCCAGGAAAACTATGGCTACACCTTC. It is translated as CASSWTQENYGYTF.

In this sample, this clonotype turned up a few times. V and J are TRBV19 and TRBJ2-2; TRBD1 or TRBD2 may be the D gene (6 bases each). Germline assignment: CDR1 LNHDA and CDR2 SQIVND (reference sequence). The CDR3 runs 17 residues. V dropped 1 base and J dropped 2 bases, with 14 bases sitting between them. CDR3 coding DNA: TGTGCCAGTAGTATAGCGAGGGGGGCCACAAACACCGGGGAGCTGTTTTTT. Translation gives CASSIARGATNTGELFF.

This clonotype was detected ten times or more. V usage is TRBV12-3 or TRBV12-4 and J usage is TRBJ1-1; D is uncertain. The CDR3 has 14 residues. Trimming removed 3 bases at V and 0 bases at J, with 8 bases between. The CDR3 sequence is CASSLTSVNTEAFF. As DNA, the CDR3 is TGTGCCAGCAGTTTGACAAGTGTGAACACTGAAGCTTTCTTT.

This sequence joins TRBV12-3 or TRBV12-4 and TRBJ2-1; 7 positions agree with TRBD2. The J segment lost 8 bases and the V segment lost 5 bases, leaving 12 bases of the junction unmatched. This CDR3 has 15 residues. CDR3 amino acids: CASSPGLAALHEQFF. As DNA, the CDR3 is TGTGCCAGCAGTCCTGGGCTAGCGGCCTTACATGAGCAGTTCTTC.

The rearrangement links TRBV6-5 to TRBJ2-7, with 9 bases lining up with TRBD1. The CDR3 is made up of 15 amino acids. V was clipped by 6 bases and J by 3 bases; unmatched bases: 9. Germline CDR1 reads MNHEY; CDR2 reads SVGAGI. CDR3 nucleotide sequence: TGTGCCAGCAGGAGACAGGGGGGGAATCGCTACGAGCAGTACTTC. This translates into CASRRQGGNRYEQYF.

This clonotype has only a few counts. The V call is TRBV12-3 or TRBV12-4, the J call TRBJ2-2; a weak D match, TRBD2 (6 bases). CDR3 length: 19 amino acids. Trimming pared 4 bases from V and 0 bases from J, leaving 21 bases between. In DNA form, the CDR3 reads TGTGCCAGCAGTTCTCCCTGGACGATCCGGGAGACGAACACCGGGGAGCTGTTTTTT. The encoded protein is CASSSPWTIRETNTGELFF.

Ten or more counts support this clonotype. The chain employs TRBV29-1 and TRBJ2-5; D possibly corresponds to TRBD2 (5 bases). Deletions cut 8 bases from V and 4 bases from J, with 8 bases between. CDR1 is SQVTM and CDR2 is ANQGSEA in the germline V gene. The CDR3 is made up of 10 amino acids. The CDR3 DNA is TGCAGCACCGGGGTAGAGACCCAGTACTTC. Translation: CSTGVETQYF.

This clonotype has only a few counts. The rearrangement links TRBV28 to TRBJ2-3; D call uncertain. Looked up from germline, CDR1 is MDHEN and CDR2 is SYDVKM. The ends were cut back, 2 bases at V and 6 bases at J, with 15 bases in the middle. The length of the CDR3 is 15 residues. Written as DNA, the CDR3 is TGTGCCAGCAGTTTAAATTATAAGACGAAGGATACGCAGTATTTT. Translation gives CASSLNYKTKDTQYF.

The table lists this clonotype with a few counts. The chain couples TRBV12-3 or TRBV12-4 to TRBJ2-5; 10 bases fit TRBD2. V was clipped by 1 base and J by 2 bases; unmatched bases: 13. The CDR3 covers 19 residues. The DNA of the CDR3 is TGTGCCAGCAGTTTAGTACGGGGGCTAGCGGGGGTGAAACAAGAGACCCAGTACTTC. Encoded protein: CASSLVRGLAGVKQETQYF.

In this sample, this clonotype turned up a few times. This chain joins TRBV19 and TRBJ1-1; D might be TRBD1 (5 bases). The CDR3 consists of 15 residues. CDR1 LNHDA and CDR2 SQIVND come from the germline V gene (reference sequence). V was clipped by 6 bases and J by 0 bases, with 14 bases between them. DNA of the CDR3: TGTGCCAGTAGGGGTCCGGGACTGATGAACACTGAAGCTTTCTTT. Protein product: CASRGPGLMNTEAFF. The whole variable domain, filled in from reference TRBV19 and TRBJ1-1, reads DGGITQSPKYLFRKEGQNVTLSCEQNLNHDAMYWYRQDPGQGLRLIYYSQIVNDFQKGDIAEGYSVSREKKESFPLTVTSAQKNPTAFYLCASRGPGLMNTEAFFGQGTRLTVV.